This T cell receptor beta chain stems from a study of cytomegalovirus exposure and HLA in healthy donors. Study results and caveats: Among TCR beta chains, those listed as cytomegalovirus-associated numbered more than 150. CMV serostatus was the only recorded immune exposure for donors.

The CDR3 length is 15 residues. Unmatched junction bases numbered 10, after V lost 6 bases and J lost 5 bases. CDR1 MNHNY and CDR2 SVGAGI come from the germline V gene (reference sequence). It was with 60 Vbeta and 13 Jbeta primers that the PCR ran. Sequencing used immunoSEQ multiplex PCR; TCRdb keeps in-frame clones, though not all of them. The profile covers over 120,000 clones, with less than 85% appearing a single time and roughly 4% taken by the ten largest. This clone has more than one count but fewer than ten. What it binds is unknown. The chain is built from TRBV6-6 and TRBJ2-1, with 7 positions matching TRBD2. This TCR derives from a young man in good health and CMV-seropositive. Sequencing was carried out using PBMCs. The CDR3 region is CASSRPGTKDNEQFF. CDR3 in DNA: TGTGCCAGCAGCCGGCCCGGGACTAAGGACAATGAGCAGTTCTTC.